The clone carrying this T cell receptor (beta chain) was recorded many times. How the authors handled the data: Counts of TCRs in each sample centred on a median of around 96,000 and extended from around 25,000 to 690,000. TCRdb fed the RACE reads into MiXCR, producing one record per CDR3 protein. In this record, the V and J calls reflect TCRdb's handling and not the investigators' own analysis. The sample lists about 45,000 distinct CDR3 sequences; about 4.1% were seen once. This record belongs to a study of human T cells and chemical hapten exposure. Whole-study context: Small discrepancies in pooled library volume mainly accounted for the varying TCR yields per sample.

The CDR3 totals 12 residues. Deletions cut 8 bases from V and 1 base from J, with 9 bases between. From germline, CDR1 is MNHEY and CDR2 SMNVEV (reference sequence). The sample's time point: healthy volunteer bleed at 2 weeks. It was unfractionated whole blood from which total RNA was extracted. This receptor was obtained from a human donor in good health. Some clones in this sample may be carry-over from other donors' samples. Sequenced: whole blood. The genes are TRBV27 and TRBJ2-7; no clear D. The CDR3 loop is CASGQISYEQYF. CDR3 bases: TGTGCCAGCGGTCAGATTTCCTACGAGCAGTACTTC.